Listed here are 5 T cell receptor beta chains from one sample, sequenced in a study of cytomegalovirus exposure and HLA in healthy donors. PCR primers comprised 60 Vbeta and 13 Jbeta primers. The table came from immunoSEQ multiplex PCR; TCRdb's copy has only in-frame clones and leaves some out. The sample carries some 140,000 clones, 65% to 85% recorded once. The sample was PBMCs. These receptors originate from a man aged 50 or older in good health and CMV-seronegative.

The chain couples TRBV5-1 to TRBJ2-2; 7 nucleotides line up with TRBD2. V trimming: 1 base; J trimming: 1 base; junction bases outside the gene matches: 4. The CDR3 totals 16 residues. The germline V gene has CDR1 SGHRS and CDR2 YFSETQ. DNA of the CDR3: TGCGCCAGCAGCTTGCTTTCTAGCGGGAACACCGGGGAGCTGTTTTTT. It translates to CASSLLSSGNTGELFF.

Here the CDR3 DNA reads TGTGCCAGCAGTCCTCCGACAGGGAACACTGAAGCTTTCTTT. Encoded protein: CASSPPTGNTEAFF. This chain links TRBV28 with TRBJ1-1; D is perhaps TRBD1 (6 bases). CDR1 is MDHEN, CDR2 SYDVKM, per germline. Trimming cost V 5 bases and J 1 base, with 11 bases left between them. This CDR3 contains 14 residues. Drawing the rest from reference TRBV28 and TRBJ1-1, the complete variable domain is DVKVTQSSRYLVKRTGEKVFLECVQDMDHENMFWYRQDPGLGLRLIYFSYDVKMKEKGDIPEGYSVSREKKERFSLILESASTNQTSMYLCASSPPTGNTEAFFGQGTRLTVV.

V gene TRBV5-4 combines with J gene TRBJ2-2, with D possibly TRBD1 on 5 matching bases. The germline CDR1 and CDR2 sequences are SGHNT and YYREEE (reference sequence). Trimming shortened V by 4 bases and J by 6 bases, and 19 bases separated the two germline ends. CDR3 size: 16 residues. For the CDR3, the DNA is TGTGCCAGCAGCGGGAACAGGAGCCGAGCCGCCGGGGAGCTGTTTTTT. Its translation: CASSGNRSRAAGELFF.

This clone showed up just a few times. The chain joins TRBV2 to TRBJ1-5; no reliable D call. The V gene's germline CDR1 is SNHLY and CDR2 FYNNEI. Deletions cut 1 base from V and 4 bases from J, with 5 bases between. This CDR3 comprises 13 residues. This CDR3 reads CASSEGRNQPQHF. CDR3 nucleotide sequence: TGTGCCAGCAGTGAAGGCAGAAATCAGCCCCAGCATTTT.

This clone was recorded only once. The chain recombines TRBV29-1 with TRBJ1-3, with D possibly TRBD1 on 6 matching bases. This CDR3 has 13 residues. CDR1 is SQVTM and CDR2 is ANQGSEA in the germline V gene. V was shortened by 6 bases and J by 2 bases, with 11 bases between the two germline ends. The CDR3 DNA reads TGCAGCGTAGTAAGGGGGACTGGAAACACCATATATTTT. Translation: CSVVRGTGNTIYF.